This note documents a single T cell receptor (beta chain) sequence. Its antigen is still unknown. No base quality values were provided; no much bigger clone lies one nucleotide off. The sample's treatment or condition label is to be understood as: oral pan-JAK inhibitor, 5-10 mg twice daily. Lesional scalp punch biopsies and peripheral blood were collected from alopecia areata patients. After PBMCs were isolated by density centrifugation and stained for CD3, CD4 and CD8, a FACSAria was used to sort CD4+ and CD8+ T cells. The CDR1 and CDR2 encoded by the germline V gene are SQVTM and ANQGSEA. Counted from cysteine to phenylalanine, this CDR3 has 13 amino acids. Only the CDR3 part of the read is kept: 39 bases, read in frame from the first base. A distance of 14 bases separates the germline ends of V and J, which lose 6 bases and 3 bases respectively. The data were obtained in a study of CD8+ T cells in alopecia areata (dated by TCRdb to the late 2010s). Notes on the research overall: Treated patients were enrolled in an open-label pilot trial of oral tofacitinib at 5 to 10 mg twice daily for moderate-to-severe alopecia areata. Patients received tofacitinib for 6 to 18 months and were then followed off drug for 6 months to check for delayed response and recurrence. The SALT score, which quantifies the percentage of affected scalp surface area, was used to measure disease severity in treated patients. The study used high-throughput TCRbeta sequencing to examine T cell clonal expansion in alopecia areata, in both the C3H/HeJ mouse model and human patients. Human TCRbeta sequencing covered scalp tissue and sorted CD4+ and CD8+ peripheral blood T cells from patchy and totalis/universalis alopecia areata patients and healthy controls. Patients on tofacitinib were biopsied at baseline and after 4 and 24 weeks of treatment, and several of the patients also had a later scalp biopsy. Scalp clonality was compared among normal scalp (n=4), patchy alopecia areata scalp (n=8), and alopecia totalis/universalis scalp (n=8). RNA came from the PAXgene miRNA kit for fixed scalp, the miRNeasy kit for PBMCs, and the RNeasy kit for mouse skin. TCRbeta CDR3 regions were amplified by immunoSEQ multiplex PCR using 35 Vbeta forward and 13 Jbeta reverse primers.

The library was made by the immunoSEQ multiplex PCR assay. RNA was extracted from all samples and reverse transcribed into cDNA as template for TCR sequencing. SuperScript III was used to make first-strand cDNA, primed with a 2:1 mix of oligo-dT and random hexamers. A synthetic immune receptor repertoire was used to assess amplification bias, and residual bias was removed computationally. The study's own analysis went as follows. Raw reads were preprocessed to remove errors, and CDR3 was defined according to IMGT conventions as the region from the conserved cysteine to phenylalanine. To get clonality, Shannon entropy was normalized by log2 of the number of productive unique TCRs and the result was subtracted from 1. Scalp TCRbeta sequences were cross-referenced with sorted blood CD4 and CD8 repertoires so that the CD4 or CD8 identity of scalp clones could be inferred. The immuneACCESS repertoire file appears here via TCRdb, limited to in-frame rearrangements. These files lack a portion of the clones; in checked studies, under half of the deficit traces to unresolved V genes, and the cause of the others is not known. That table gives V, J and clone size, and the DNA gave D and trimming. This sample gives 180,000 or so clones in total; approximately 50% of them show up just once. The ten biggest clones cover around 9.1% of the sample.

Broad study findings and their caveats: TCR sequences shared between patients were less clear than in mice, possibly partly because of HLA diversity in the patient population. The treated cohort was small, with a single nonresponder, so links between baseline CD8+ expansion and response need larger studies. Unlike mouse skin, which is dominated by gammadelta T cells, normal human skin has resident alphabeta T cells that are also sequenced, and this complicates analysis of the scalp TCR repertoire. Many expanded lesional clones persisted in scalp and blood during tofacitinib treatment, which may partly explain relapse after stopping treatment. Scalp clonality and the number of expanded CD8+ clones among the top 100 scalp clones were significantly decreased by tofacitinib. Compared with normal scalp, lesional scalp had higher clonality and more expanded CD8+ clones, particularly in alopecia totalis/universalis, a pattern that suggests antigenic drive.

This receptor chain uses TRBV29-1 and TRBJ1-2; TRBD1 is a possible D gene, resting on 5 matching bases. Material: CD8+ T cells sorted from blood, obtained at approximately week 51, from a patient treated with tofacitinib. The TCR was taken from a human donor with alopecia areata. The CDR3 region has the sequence CSVGAGGHYGYTF. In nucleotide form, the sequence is TGCAGCGTGGGAGCGGGGGGTCACTATGGCTACACCTTC. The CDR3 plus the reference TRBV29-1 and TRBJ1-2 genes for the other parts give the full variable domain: SAVISQKPSRDICQRGTSLTIQCQVDSQVTMMFWYRQQPGQSLTLIATANQGSEATYESGFVIDKFPISRPNLTFSTLTVSNMSPEDSSIYLCSVGAGGHYGYTFGSGTRLTVV.